This TCR beta chain was found in a study of identical twins. TCRdb recomputed calls from the 5' RACE reads with MiXCR, one row per CDR3 protein. Seen here are 200,000 to 250,000 distinct CDR3 sequences, 6.5% to 8% observed once, and the top ten hold 14% to 15%. Notes on this clonotype: The antigen is undetermined.

Overall study results and limits: Excess low generation probability was seen in twin-shared out-of-frame alpha sequences. Fewer insertions were carried by abundant cord blood beta clonotypes, but none was seen in memory repertoires.

The CDR3 totals 17 residues. The V gene's germline CDR1 is SGDLS and CDR2 YYNGEE. With 4 bases clipped from V and 0 bases from J, the junction kept 11 bases outside the gene matches. The sample also formed part of further work on T cells expressing NK-cell markers. From that second work: Researchers got TCR beta repertoires out of sorted CD3+CD56+NKG2C+, CD3+CD56+NKG2C- and CD3+CD56-NKG2C+ T cells. In a handful of donors, dominant clonotypes made up roughly 28.3-65% of CD3+CD56-NKG2C+ cells.

The chain recombines TRBV9 with TRBJ2-3; 7 bases agree with TRBD1. This receptor was identified in a young woman in good health. Sequenced input: CD8+ T cells sorted from blood. The CDR3 spells CASSPFSTGSSTDTQYF. The CDR3 DNA reads as TGTGCCAGCAGCCCTTTTTCGACAGGGTCTAGCACAGATACGCAGTATTTT.